The T cell receptor (beta chain) described here comes from a study of blood T cell repertoires in COVID-19. Across the whole study: Sample material is recorded as cDNA or gDNA derived from T cells, B-cell-depleted T cells, or PBMCs.

This clone turned up a few times. As handled by the study authors: Estimated nucleated cell counts came from reference gene primer amplification. This table comes from immunoSEQ multiplex PCR, and its TCRdb copy is limited to in-frame clones, with some not included. Clone size and the V and J calls come from that table; the DNA yielded D and trimming. This sample yields roughly 400,000 clones, of which approximately 90% are seen a single time; roughly 1.1% belongs to the top ten. The receptor was derived from a man aged 25-45 years who had recovered from COVID-19. Sequencing was done on a sample of PBMCs or T cells enriched from blood (not recorded which).

In nucleotides, the CDR3 is TGTGCCAGCAGTTCCTACGACAGGCTTGAAGCTTTCTTT. Translating gives CASSSYDRLEAFF. The chain carries TRBV28 and TRBJ1-1; perhaps TRBD1 as D (6 bases). The germline gives CDR1 MDHEN, CDR2 SYDVKM. V shed 4 bases and J shed 7 bases, with 13 bases lying between them. The length of the CDR3 is 13 residues. The complete variable domain, with remaining parts taken from reference TRBV28 and TRBJ1-1, reads DVKVTQSSRYLVKRTGEKVFLECVQDMDHENMFWYRQDPGLGLRLIYFSYDVKMKEKGDIPEGYSVSREKKERFSLILESASTNQTSMYLCASSSYDRLEAFFGQGTRLTVV.